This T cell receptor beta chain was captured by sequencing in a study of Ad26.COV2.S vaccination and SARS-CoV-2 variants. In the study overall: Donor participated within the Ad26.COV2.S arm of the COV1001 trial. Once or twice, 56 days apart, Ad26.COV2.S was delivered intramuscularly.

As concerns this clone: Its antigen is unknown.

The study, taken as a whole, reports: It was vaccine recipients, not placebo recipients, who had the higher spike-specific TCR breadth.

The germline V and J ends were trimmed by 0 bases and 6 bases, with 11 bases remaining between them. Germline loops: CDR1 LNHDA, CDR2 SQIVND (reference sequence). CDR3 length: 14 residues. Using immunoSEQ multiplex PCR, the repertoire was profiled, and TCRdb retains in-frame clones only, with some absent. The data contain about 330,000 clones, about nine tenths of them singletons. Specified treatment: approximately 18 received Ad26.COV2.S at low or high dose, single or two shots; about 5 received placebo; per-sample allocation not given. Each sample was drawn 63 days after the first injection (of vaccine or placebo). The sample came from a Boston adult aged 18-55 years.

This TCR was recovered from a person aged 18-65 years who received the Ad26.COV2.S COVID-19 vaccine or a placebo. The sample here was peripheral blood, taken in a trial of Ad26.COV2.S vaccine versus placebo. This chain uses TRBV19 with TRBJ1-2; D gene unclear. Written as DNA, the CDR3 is TGTGCCAGTAGTATAGAGTCCCACGGGGATGGCTACACCTTC. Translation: CASSIESHGDGYTF.